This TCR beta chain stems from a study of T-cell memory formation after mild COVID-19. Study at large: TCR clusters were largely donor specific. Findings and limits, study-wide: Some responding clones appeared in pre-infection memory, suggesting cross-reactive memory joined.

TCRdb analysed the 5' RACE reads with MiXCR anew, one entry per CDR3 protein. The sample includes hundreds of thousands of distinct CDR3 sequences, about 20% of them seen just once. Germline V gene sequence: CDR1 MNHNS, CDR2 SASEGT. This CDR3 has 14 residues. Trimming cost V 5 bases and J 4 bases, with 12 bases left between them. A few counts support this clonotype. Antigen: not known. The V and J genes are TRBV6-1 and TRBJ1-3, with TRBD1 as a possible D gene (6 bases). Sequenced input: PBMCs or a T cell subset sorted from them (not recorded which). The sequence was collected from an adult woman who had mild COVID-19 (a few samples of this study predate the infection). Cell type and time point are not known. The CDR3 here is CASSSGQGGNTIYF. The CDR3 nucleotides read TGTGCCAGCAGTTCGGGACAAGGAGGAAACACCATATATTTT.